These 8 T cell receptor beta chains came from one sample sequenced in a study of blood T cell repertoires in COVID-19 (dated by TCRdb to 2018 to 2020). Library prep was done by the immunoSEQ multiplex PCR assay. TCRdb's version of the immuneACCESS table is confined to in-frame rearrangements and falls short of the full clone set. An unresolved V gene accounts for under half of the shortfall where checked; the remainder is of unknown origin. The sample records some 150,000 clones, over 80% of which are singletons. 6.2% of the sample is held by the ten biggest clonotypes. Input material: PBMCs or T cells enriched from blood (not recorded which). The receptors were gathered from a woman aged 40 to 50 who had recovered from COVID-19.

CDR3 in DNA: TGTGCCAGCAGCGTAGACGGGAGGCGCACAGATACGCAGTATTTT. This sequence encodes CASSVDGRRTDTQYF. V is TRBV9 and J is TRBJ2-3, with 7 bases that match TRBD2. CDR1 is SGDLS and CDR2 is YYNGEE in the germline V gene. The ends lost 0 bases at V and 1 base at J; junction bases unmatched: 2. The CDR3 is 15 amino acids.

The V call is TRBV4-1, the J call TRBJ2-1, with 7 bases matching TRBD2. Germline CDR1 and CDR2: MGHRA and YSYEKL. With 3 bases clipped from V and 4 bases from J, the junction kept 12 bases outside the gene matches. The CDR3 length is 17 residues. The chain's CDR3 is CASSQEYPSGTYNEQFF. DNA for the CDR3: TGCGCCAGCAGCCAGGAGTATCCTAGCGGAACTTACAATGAGCAGTTCTTC.

The V and J genes are TRBV11-2 and TRBJ1-6; TRBD1 aligns across 7 bases. Germline V gene data show CDR1 as SGHAT and CDR2 as FQNNGV. This CDR3 contains 15 residues. With V trimmed by 8 bases and J by 7 bases, 11 bases remained unmatched. The CDR3 region is CASAARGEQNSPLHF. The CDR3 DNA reads TGTGCCAGCGCGGCCAGGGGGGAACAGAATTCACCCCTCCACTTT. Full variable domain (missing parts from reference TRBV11-2 and TRBJ1-6): EAGVAQSPRYKIIEKRQSVAFWCNPISGHATLYWYQQILGQGPKLLIQFQNNGVVDDSQLPKDRFSAERLKGVDSTLKIQPAKLEDSAVYLCASAARGEQNSPLHFGNGTRLTVT.

The rearrangement joins TRBV5-6 to TRBJ2-1; 11 bases map to TRBD2. This CDR3 is built from 13 residues. Germline CDR1 reads SGHDT; CDR2 reads YYEEEE. The trim removed 7 bases at V and 7 bases at J, leaving 4 bases unmatched. The CDR3, as DNA: TGTGCCAGCGGGACTAGCGGAATTAATGAGCAGTTCTTC. Amino acid sequence: CASGTSGINEQFF.

V gene TRBV27 combines with J gene TRBJ2-5, with D perhaps matching TRBD2 (7 bases). This CDR3 contains 15 residues. The germline V gene has CDR1 MNHEY and CDR2 SMNVEV (reference sequence). V lost 5 bases and J 5 bases, leaving 18 bases between the germline ends. The CDR3 bases are TGTGCCAGCAGTCCGTTTCGGGGGGCGGAGGAGACCCAGTACTTC. It encodes CASSPFRGAEETQYF.

The CDR3 DNA sequence: TGTGCCAGCAGTTTACGGCGGGAGACCGAGCAGTACTTC. Protein product: CASSLRRETEQYF. The rearrangement links TRBV28 to TRBJ2-7, with TRBD2 matching 7 bases. The CDR3 is 13 amino acids. J was trimmed by 6 bases and V by 2 bases; bases with no gene match: 4. Germline V gene data show CDR1 as MDHEN and CDR2 as SYDVKM.

The chain carries TRBV27 and TRBJ2-7, with D maybe TRBD1 (6 bases). The germline CDR1 and CDR2 sequences are MNHEY and SMNVEV (reference sequence). The V end was cut by 3 bases, the J end by 0 bases, with 9 bases between. The CDR3 is made up of 14 amino acids. The CDR3 DNA reads TGTGCCAGCAGTTTGGCCAGGGGCTCCTACGAGCAGTACTTC. It encodes CASSLARGSYEQYF.

This clone appeared a single time. V usage is TRBV15 and J usage is TRBJ2-7, with no clear D. CDR1 and CDR2 from the germline V gene are LNHNV and YYDKDF (reference sequence). The CDR3 runs 15 residues. V lost 0 bases to trimming and J lost 2 bases, with 11 bases between them. CDR3 nucleotide sequence: TGTGCCACCAGCAGAGACCCGGGTTCAACCTACGAGCAGTACTTC. Amino acid sequence: CATSRDPGSTYEQYF.